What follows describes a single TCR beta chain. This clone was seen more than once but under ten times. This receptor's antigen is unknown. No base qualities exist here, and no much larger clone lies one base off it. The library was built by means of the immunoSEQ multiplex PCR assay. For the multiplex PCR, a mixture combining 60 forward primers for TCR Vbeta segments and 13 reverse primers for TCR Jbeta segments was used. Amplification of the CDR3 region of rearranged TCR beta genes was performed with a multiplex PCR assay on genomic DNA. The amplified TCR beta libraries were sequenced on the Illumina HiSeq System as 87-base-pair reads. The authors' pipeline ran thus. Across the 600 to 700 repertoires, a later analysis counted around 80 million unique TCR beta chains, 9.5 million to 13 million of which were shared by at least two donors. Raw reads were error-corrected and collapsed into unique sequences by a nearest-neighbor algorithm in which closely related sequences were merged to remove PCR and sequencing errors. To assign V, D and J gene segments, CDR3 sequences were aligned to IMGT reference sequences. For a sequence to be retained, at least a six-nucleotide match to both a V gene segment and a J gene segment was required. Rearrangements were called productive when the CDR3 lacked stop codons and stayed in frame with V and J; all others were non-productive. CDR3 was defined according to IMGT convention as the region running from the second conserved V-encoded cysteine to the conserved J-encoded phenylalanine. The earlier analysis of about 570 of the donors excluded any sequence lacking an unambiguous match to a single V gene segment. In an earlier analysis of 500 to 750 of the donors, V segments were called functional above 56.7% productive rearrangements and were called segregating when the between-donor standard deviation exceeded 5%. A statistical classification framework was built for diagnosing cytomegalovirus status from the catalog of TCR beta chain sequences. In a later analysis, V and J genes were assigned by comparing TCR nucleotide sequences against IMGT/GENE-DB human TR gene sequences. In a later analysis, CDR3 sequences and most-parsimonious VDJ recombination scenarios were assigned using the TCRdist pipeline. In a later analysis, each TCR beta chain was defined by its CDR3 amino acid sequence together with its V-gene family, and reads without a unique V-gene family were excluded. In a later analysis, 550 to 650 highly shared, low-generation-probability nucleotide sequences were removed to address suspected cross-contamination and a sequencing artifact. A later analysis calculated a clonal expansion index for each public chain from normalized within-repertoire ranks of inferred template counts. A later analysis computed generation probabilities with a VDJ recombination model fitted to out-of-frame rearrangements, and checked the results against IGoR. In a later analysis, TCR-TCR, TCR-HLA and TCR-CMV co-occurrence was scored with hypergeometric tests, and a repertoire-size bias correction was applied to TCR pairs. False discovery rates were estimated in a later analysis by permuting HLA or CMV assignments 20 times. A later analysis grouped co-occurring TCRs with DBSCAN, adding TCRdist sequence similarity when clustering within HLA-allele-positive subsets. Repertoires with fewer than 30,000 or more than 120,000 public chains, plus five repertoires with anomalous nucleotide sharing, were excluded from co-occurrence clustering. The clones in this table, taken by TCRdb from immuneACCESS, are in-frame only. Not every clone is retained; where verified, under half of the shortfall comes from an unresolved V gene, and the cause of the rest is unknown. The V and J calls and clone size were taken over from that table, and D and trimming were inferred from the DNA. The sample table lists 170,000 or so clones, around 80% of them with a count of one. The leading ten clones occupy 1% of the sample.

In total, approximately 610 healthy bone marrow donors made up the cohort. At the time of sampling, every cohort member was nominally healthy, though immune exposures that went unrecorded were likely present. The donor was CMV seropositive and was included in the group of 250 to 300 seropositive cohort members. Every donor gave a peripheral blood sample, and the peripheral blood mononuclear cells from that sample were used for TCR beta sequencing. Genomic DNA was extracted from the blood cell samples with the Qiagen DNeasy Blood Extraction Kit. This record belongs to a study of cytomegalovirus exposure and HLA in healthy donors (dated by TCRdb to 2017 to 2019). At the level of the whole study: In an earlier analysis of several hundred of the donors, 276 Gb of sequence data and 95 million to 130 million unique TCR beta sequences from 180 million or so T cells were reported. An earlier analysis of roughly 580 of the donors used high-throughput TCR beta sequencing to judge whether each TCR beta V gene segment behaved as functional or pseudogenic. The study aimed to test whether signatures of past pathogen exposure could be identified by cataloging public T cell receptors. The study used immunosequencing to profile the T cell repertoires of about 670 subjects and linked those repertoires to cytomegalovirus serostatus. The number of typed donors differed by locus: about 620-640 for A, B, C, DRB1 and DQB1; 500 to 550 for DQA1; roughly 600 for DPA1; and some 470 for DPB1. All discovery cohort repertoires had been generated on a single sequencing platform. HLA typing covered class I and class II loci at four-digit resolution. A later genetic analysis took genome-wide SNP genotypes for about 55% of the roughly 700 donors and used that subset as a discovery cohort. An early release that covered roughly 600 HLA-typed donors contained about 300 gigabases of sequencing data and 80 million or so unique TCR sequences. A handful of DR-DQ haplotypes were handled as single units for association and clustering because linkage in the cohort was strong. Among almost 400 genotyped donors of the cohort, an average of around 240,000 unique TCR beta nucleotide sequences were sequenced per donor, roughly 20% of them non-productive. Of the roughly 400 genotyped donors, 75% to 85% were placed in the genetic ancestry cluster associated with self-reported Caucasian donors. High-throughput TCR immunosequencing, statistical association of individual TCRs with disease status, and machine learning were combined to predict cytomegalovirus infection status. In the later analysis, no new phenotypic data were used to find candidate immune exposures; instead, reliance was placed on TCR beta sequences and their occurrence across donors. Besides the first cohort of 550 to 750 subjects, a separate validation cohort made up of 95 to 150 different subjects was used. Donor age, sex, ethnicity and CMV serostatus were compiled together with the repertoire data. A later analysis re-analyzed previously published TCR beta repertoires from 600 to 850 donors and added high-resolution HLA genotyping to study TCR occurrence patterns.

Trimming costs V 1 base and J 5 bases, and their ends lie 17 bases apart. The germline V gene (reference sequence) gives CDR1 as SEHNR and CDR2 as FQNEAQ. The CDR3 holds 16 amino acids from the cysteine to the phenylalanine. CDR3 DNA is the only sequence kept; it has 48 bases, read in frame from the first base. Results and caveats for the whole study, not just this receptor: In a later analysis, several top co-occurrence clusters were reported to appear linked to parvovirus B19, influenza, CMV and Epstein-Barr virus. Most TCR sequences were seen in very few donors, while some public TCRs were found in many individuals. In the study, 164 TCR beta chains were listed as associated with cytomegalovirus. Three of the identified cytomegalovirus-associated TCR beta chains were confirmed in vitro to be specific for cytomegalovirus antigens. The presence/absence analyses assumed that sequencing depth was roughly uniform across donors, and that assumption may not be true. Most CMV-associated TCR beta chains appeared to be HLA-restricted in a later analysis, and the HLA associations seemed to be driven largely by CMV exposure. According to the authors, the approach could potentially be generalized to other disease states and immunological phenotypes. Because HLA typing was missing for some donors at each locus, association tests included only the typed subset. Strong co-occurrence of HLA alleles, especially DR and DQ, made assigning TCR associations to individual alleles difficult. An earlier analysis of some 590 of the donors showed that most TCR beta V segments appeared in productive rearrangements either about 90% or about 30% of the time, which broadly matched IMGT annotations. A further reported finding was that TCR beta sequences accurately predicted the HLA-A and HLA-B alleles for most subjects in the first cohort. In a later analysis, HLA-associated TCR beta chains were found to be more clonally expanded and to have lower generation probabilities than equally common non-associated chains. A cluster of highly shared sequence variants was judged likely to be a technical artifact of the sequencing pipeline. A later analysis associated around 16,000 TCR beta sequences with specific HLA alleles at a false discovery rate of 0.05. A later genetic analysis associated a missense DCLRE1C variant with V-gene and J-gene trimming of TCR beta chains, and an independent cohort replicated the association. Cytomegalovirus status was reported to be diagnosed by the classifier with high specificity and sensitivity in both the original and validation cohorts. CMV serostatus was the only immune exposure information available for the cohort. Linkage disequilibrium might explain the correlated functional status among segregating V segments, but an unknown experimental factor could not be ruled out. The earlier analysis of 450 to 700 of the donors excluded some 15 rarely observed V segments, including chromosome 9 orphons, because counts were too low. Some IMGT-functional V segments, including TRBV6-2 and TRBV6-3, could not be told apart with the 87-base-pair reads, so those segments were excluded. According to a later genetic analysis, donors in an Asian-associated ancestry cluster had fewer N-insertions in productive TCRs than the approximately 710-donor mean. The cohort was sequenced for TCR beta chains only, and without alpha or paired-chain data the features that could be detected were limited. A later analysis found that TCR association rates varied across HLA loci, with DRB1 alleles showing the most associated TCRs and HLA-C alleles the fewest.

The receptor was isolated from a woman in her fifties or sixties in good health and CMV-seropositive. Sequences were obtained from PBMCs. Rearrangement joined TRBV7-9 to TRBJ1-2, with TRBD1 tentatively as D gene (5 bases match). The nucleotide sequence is TGTGCCAGCAGCTTAGGGAGCCCGGGACTGGGATATGGCTACACCTTC. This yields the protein CASSLGSPGLGYGYTF.